One sample yielded the 13 T cell receptor beta chains listed below, sequenced in a study of graft-versus-host responses after intestinal transplantation. TCRdb's copy holds only in-frame clones and misses some; the assay was immunoSEQ multiplex PCR. The sample holds tens of thousands of clones, 87% seen once. Both intraepithelial and lamina propria lymphocytes were released by processing graft tissue. This sample comprised ileum tissue, obtained around seven months after intestinal transplant. The source is a human patient who received an intestinal transplant, so some T cells may come from the graft donor.

In this sample, this clone turned up once. The chain combines TRBV5-1 with TRBJ2-7, with TRBD2 matching 7 bases. Unmatched junction bases numbered 8, after V lost 5 bases and J lost 6 bases. Germline V lookup: CDR1 SGHRS, CDR2 YFSETQ. The CDR3 is made up of 13 amino acids. The CDR3 DNA sequence: TGCGCCAGCAGACCAGCGGGAAGAAGCGAGCAGTACTTC. Amino acid sequence: CASRPAGRSEQYF.

The chain carries TRBV5-1 and TRBJ1-5; D is unclear. Germline loops: CDR1 SGHRS, CDR2 YFSETQ. This CDR3 comprises 15 residues. Deletions cut 3 bases from V and 2 bases from J, with 12 bases between. Here the CDR3 reads CASSSPERGNQPQHF. DNA of the CDR3: TGCGCCAGCAGCTCGCCCGAAAGAGGCAATCAGCCCCAGCATTTT.

The table lists this clone with a count of one. The V call is TRBV6-4, the J call TRBJ1-1; D may be TRBD1 (5 bases). CDR1 is MRHNA and CDR2 is SNTAGT in the germline V gene. V was pared by 7 bases and J by 2 bases, with 14 bases between. The length of the CDR3 is 14 residues. The CDR3 here is CASKGFSFNTEAFF. The DNA of the CDR3 is TGTGCCAGCAAGGGGTTCAGCTTTAACACTGAAGCTTTCTTT.

V usage is TRBV6-5 and J usage is TRBJ1-2; D call uncertain. Germline CDR1 MNHEY, CDR2 SVGAGI. The CDR3 length is 13 residues. V shed 8 bases and J shed 1 base, with 11 bases lying between them. CDR3 sequence reads: CASSPLYNYGYTF. Written as DNA, the CDR3 is TGTGCCAGCTCGCCTCTCTATAACTATGGCTACACCTTC.

This clone was observed once. The chain employs TRBV9 and TRBJ2-3; 9 nucleotides line up with TRBD2. This CDR3 contains 17 residues. The germline V gene has CDR1 SGDLS and CDR2 YYNGEE. After removal of 3 bases from V and 1 base from J, the junction contained 9 bases not matched to a gene. CDR3 bases: TGTGCCAGCAGCGCCCTTGCTAGCGGGACGGGCACAGATACGCAGTATTTT. Encoded protein: CASSALASGTGTDTQYF.

The chain recombines TRBV2 with TRBJ2-1; 9 positions agree with TRBD1. Germline CDR1 reads SNHLY; CDR2 reads FYNNEI. The CDR3 sequence is 16 residues long. Trimming removed 3 bases from V and 7 bases from J; junction bases left unmatched: 10. In nucleotides, the CDR3 is TGTGCCAGCAGTGATCGTTTCTGGACAGGGGATAATGAGCAGTTCTTC. This gives the protein CASSDRFWTGDNEQFF.

CDR3 in amino acids: CASSLQATNEKLFF. In DNA, the CDR3 is TGTGCCAGCAGTCTTCAGGCAACTAATGAAAAACTGTTTTTT. The chain carries TRBV27 and TRBJ1-4; D not certain. CDR1 is MNHEY and CDR2 is SMNVEV in the germline V gene (reference sequence). The CDR3 loop spans 14 amino acids. Trimming pared 5 bases from V and 0 bases from J, leaving 7 bases between.

This chain joins TRBV5-6 and TRBJ2-7, with D perhaps matching TRBD2 (5 bases). The CDR3 is 14 amino acids. V was shortened by 4 bases and J by 7 bases, with 18 bases between the two germline ends. Germline lookup yields CDR1 SGHDT and CDR2 YYEEEE. CDR3 protein: CASSPKRANWEQYF. DNA of the CDR3: TGTGCCAGCAGCCCGAAGAGGGCCAATTGGGAGCAGTACTTC.

The chain uses TRBV2 and TRBJ2-7; 8 bases are a match to TRBD1. Germline V lookup: CDR1 SNHLY, CDR2 FYNNEI. The V segment lost 2 bases and the J segment 4 bases; nucleotides outside the gene matches: 7. This CDR3 is built from 15 residues. The CDR3 protein is CASSEILGQGYEQYF. The CDR3 region has the DNA TGTGCCAGCAGTGAAATCCTTGGACAGGGTTACGAGCAGTACTTC. The variable domain in full, with the rest retrieved from reference TRBV2 and TRBJ2-7, is EPEVTQTPSHQVTQMGQEVILRCVPISNHLYFYWYRQILGQKVEFLVSFYNNEISEKSEIFDDQFSVERPDGSNFTLKIRSTKLEDSAMYFCASSEILGQGYEQYFGPGTRLTVT.

The gene calls are TRBV19 and TRBJ2-1; perhaps TRBD2 as D (7 bases). Germline CDR1 and CDR2: LNHDA and SQIVND (reference sequence). The CDR3 is made up of 15 amino acids. V was shortened by 9 bases and J by 3 bases, with 18 bases between the two germline ends. CDR3: CASATGGANYNEQFF. The CDR3, as DNA: TGTGCCAGCGCGACTGGGGGGGCTAACTACAATGAGCAGTTCTTC. Using reference TRBV19 and TRBJ2-1 for the parts outside the CDR3, the full variable domain is DGGITQSPKYLFRKEGQNVTLSCEQNLNHDAMYWYRQDPGQGLRLIYYSQIVNDFQKGDIAEGYSVSREKKESFPLTVTSAQKNPTAFYLCASATGGANYNEQFFGPGTRLTVL.

The chain couples TRBV27 to TRBJ2-7; D perhaps matches TRBD1 (6 bases). Trimming took off 2 bases at V and 6 bases at J, with 14 bases between the two ends. The CDR3 extends over 14 amino acids. CDR1 is MNHEY, CDR2 SMNVEV, per germline (reference sequence). The CDR3 sequence is CASSLEGGWSEQYF. The CDR3 nucleotides read TGTGCCAGCAGTTTAGAAGGGGGATGGAGCGAGCAGTACTTC.

The chain combines TRBV14 with TRBJ1-2; D gene uncertain. Germline CDR1 SGHDN, CDR2 FVKESK. The V end lost 5 bases, the J end lost 4 bases, and 14 bases lay between the germline ends. CDR3 length: 14 residues. The DNA of the CDR3 is TGTGCCAGCAGCAGCCATAGAATCCCCTATGGCTACACCTTC. Translated: CASSSHRIPYGYTF.

V gene TRBV21-1 combines with J gene TRBJ2-7; the table assigns TRBD1, which was not confirmed against the DNA. TRBV21-1 is a known pseudogene. This CDR3 has 18 amino acids. Written as DNA, the CDR3 is TGTGCCAGCAGCGCCCGGGACAGGGCGCGGTTGGGGTACTACGAGCAGTACTTC. Translation: CASSARDRARLGYYEQYF.